Included here is one TCR beta chain sequence, with context. Its antigen is unknown. Tumor samples were obtained before definitive surgery or chemotherapy. These data originate in a study of high-grade serous ovarian cancer treatment subgroups. Findings of the study overall: Bulk tumor TCR sequencing gave no spatial information. Only CDR3 was analyzed; CDR1 and CDR2 were not. Repertoire similarity ranged roughly 0.11 to 0.85 between tumors of one patient.

Only in-frame clones appear in the TCRdb table, and some are missing; sequencing was by immunoSEQ multiplex PCR. The sample holds 18,000 or so clones, around 79% seen once. Sequencing was performed on tumor tissue. This receptor was identified in a human donor with high-grade serous ovarian cancer.

CDR3 sequence: CASSDSGQGENTGELFF. CDR3 bases: TGTGCCAGCAGTGACTCAGGGCAGGGGGAGAACACCGGGGAGCTGTTTTTT. The chain uses TRBV6-4 and TRBJ2-2; 7 nucleotides agree with TRBD1. The trim removed 0 bases at V and 1 base at J, leaving 5 bases unmatched. This CDR3 has 17 amino acids. Germline lookup yields CDR1 MRHNA and CDR2 SNTAGT.